Only a few counts were recorded for the clone carrying this T cell receptor (beta chain). The antigen is unknown. This specimen belongs to a study of T cells after yellow fever vaccination. The study, taken as a whole, reports: Overlap between CD4 and CD8 compartments was detected for a small share of clonotypes. Highly abundant clonotypes carried over from the bulk population could end up in FACS-sorted repertoires as contaminants.

This CDR3 has 13 residues. Germline V lookup: CDR1 MNHEY, CDR2 SMNVEV (reference sequence). Trimming cost V 6 bases and J 5 bases, with 14 bases left between them. Generation of TCR cDNA used 5'RACE template switching (which added a universal primer site and UMIs). One entry per CDR3 protein, called by TCRdb with MiXCR from the 5' RACE reads. The sample yields 150,000 to 200,000 distinct CDR3 sequences, 11% seen once. The receptor comes from a man between 18 and 29 years old who received the YFV17D yellow fever vaccine. The sample was CD8+ T cells sorted from PBMCs, taken 15 days after the yellow fever booster vaccination. The gene calls are TRBV27 and TRBJ2-7; D possibly corresponds to TRBD2 (5 bases). The CDR3 loop reads CASRLVKGDEQYF. DNA of the CDR3: TGTGCCAGCAGGCTGGTAAAGGGAGACGAGCAGTACTTC.